This paragraph reports one TCR beta chain. Antigen: not known. This sample was included in a study of T cell responses to AZD1222 COVID-19 vaccine. Findings and limits, study-wide: A reported finding is that nearly half of spike-specific TCRs target unmutated variant regions.

Assay: immunoSEQ multiplex PCR; the TCRdb copy retains only in-frame clones and omits some. Among about 120,000 clones listed, roughly 87% were seen once. The CDR3 contains 17 residues. V was clipped by 1 base and J by 2 bases, with 15 bases between them. The germline CDR1 and CDR2 sequences are MNHNS and SASEGT. The input for sequencing was peripheral blood, taken on day 0 of MenACWY control vaccination. The source is an adult in good health. This chain links TRBV6-1 with TRBJ1-5; perhaps TRBD1 as D (5 bases). The CDR3 sequence is CASSEGVQTVRNQPQHF. The CDR3 region has the DNA TGTGCCAGCAGTGAAGGAGTACAGACAGTTCGCAATCAGCCCCAGCATTTT.